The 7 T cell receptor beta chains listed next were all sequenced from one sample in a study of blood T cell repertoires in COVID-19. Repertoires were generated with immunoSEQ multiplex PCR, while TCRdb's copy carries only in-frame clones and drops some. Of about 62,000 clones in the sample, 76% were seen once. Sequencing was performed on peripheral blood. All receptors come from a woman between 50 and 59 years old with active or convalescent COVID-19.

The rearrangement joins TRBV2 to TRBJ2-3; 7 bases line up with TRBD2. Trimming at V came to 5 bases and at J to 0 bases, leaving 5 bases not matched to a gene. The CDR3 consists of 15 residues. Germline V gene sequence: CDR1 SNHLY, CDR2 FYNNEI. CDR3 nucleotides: TGTGCCAGCAGTTGGGGAGGGGATAGCACAGATACGCAGTATTTT. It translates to CASSWGGDSTDTQYF.

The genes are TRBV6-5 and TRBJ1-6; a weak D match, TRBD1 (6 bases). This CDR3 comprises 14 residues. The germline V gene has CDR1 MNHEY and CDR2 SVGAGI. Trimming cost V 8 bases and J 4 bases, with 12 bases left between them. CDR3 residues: CASGQLSYNSPLHF. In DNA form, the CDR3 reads TGTGCCAGCGGACAGCTTTCTTATAATTCACCCCTCCACTTT.

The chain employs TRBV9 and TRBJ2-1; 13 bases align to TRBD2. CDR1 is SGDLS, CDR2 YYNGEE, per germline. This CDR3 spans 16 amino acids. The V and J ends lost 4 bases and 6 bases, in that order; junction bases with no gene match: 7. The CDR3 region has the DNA TGTGCCAGCAGCACTACCGGGACTAGCGGGGTCAATGAGCAGTTCTTC. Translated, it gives CASSTTGTSGVNEQFF.

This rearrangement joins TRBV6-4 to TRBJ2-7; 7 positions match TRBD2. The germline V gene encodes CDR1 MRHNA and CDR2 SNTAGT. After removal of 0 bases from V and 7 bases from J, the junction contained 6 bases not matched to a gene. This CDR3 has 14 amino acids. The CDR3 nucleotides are TGTGCCAGCAGTGACTCTTCAGTCGGGAGGGAGCAGTACTTC. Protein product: CASSDSSVGREQYF.

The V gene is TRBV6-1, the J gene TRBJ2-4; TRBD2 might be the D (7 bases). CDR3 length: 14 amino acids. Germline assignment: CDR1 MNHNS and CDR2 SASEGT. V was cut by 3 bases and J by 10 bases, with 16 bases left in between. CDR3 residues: CASSEGGARIIQYF. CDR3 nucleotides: TGTGCCAGCAGTGAGGGGGGGGCGAGGATTATTCAGTACTTC.

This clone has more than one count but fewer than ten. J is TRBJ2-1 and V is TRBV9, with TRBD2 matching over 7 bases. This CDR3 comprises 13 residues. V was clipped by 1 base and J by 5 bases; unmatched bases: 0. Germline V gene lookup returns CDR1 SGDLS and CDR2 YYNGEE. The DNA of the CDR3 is TGTGCCAGCAGCGTACTAGCGGACAATGAGCAGTTCTTC. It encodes CASSVLADNEQFF.

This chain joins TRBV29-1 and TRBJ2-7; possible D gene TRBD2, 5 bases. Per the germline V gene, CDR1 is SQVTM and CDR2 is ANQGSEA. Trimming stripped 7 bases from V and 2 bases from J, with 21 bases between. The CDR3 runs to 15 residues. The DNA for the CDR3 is TGCAGCGCCCCGGGGAAAACTTATTGCGCCTACGAGCAGTACTTC. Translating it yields CSAPGKTYCAYEQYF.